The T cell receptor beta chain described here comes from a study of T cell repertoires in cytomegalovirus infection (dated by TCRdb to between 2018 and 2021). For the wider study: Donor HLA type was relevant to the analysis, because carriage of CMV infection together with the matching HLA type was indicated by public TCR beta signatures.

Reading the germline V gene gives CDR1 MRHNA and CDR2 SNTAGT. CDR3 length: 14 amino acids, cysteine to phenylalanine. Here the CDR3 DNA is all that survives: 42 bases in frame from base 1. The junction shows trimming of 0 bases on V and 4 bases on J, plus 9 bases between the germline ends. TCRdb lists the instrument as Illumina HiSeq 1500. The raw public data were reprocessed by TCRdb itself: fastp quality trimming at Q25, MiXCR clonotype calling, in-frame beta chains only. Every CDR3 protein is listed once, alongside the most common genes and DNA of its rows. The sample table shows 150,000 to 200,000 distinct CDR3 sequences, and 28% are seen once. Just over 30% of the sample rests with the top ten. Results and caveats for the whole study, not just this receptor: The ex vivo response was dominated by HLA-C-restricted CMV-specific TCR beta clonotypes, which also provided the single most frequent clonotype in two of eight donors. In both this cohort and an independent roughly 350-donor cohort, the cumulative frequency of public TCR beta family members distinguished carriers of CMV infection plus the relevant HLA type.

This clonotype turned up a few times. Its antigen has not been determined. The input lacks base qualities; no much larger clone sits a single base away. This chain is built from TRBV6-4 and TRBJ1-1; tentative D gene TRBD1, with 5 bases matching. The sample comprised PBMCs. The TCR comes from a human donor in good health (CMV status not recorded). Some clones in this sample may be carry-over from other donors' samples. In nucleotides, the sequence is TGTGCCAGCAGTGACTCGGGGGGTAGCACTGAAGCTTTCTTT. Its amino acids are CASSDSGGSTEAFF.